These 5 T cell receptor beta chains were sequenced from one sample in a study of cytomegalovirus exposure and HLA in healthy donors (dated by TCRdb to 2017 to 2019). The library was built by means of the immunoSEQ multiplex PCR assay. For the multiplex PCR, a mixture combining 60 forward primers for TCR Vbeta segments and 13 reverse primers for TCR Jbeta segments was used. Not all clones reach the TCRdb copy of this immuneACCESS table, which keeps in-frame sequences only. Checked studies attribute under half of the gap to unresolved V genes and leave the rest unexplained. Here the sample has 90,000 to 120,000 clones; more than 65% occur a single time. The ten largest clonotypes hold about 2.2% of the sample. Source material: PBMCs. The receptors were sampled from a man aged 30 to 45 in good health and CMV-seronegative.

This chain uses TRBV6-1 with TRBJ2-7; the match to TRBD2 covers 9 bases. The trim removed 4 bases at V and 2 bases at J, leaving 3 bases unmatched. The V gene's germline CDR1 is MNHNS and CDR2 SASEGT. The CDR3 length is 14 residues. The chain's CDR3 is CASSVTSGPYEQYF. CDR3 sequence (DNA): TGTGCCAGCAGTGTGACTAGCGGACCCTACGAGCAGTACTTC.

This chain joins TRBV11-2 and TRBJ2-5, with D unclear. This CDR3 has 15 amino acids. V was clipped by 1 base and J by 5 bases, with 14 bases between them. Germline loops: CDR1 SGHAT, CDR2 FQNNGV. The CDR3 nucleotides read TGTGCCAGCAGCTTAGGGCCTAGTAACGGGGAGACCCAGTACTTC. Residues: CASSLGPSNGETQYF. The variable domain in full, with the rest retrieved from reference TRBV11-2 and TRBJ2-5, is EAGVAQSPRYKIIEKRQSVAFWCNPISGHATLYWYQQILGQGPKLLIQFQNNGVVDDSQLPKDRFSAERLKGVDSTLKIQPAKLEDSAVYLCASSLGPSNGETQYFGPGTRLLVL.

The rearrangement joins TRBV6-5 to TRBJ2-7; 9 nucleotides agree with TRBD2. J was trimmed by 4 bases and V by 5 bases; bases with no gene match: 9. This CDR3 has 15 amino acids. In germline, CDR1 is MNHEY, CDR2 SVGAGI. CDR3 coding DNA: TGTGCCAGCAGTCCCGCGGGAGGGCCGGGGTACGAGCAGTACTTC. This codes for CASSPAGGPGYEQYF.

The chain recombines TRBV13 with TRBJ2-7; TRBD1 might be the D (6 bases). The CDR3 runs to 14 residues. Germline loops: CDR1 PRHDT, CDR2 FYEKMQ (reference sequence). V was shortened by 4 bases and J by 2 bases, with 12 bases between the two germline ends. The CDR3 DNA is TGTGCCAGCAGCTCGGGACACCTAACCTACGAGCAGTACTTC. It specifies CASSSGHLTYEQYF.

The chain is built from TRBV10-3 and TRBJ2-5, with a weak D call TRBD2 (5 bases). Germline CDR1 ENHRY, CDR2 SYGVKD. The CDR3 has 14 residues. V dropped 10 bases and J dropped 0 bases, with 15 bases sitting between them. The CDR3 DNA sequence: TGTGCCACTGCGAGGGCCATCGACCAAGAGACCCAGTACTTC. It yields the protein CATARAIDQETQYF.